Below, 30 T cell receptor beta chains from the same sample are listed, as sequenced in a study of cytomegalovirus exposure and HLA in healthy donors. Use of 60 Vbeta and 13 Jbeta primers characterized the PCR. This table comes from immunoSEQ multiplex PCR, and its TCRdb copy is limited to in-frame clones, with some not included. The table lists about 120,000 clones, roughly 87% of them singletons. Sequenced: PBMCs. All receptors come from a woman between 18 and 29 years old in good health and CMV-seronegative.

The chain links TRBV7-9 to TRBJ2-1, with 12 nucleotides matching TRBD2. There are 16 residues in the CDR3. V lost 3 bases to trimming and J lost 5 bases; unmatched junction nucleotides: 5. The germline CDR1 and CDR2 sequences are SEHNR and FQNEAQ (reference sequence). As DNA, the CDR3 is TGTGCCAGCAGCTTCTCTAGCGGGGGGGTAAACAATGAGCAGTTCTTC. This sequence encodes CASSFSSGGVNNEQFF.

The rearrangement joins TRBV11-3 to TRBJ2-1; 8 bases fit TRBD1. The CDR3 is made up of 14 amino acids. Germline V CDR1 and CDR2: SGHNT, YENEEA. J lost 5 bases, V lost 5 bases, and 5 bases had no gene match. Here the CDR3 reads CASSRTDRDNEQFF. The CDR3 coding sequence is TGTGCCAGCAGCCGGACGGACAGGGACAATGAGCAGTTCTTC.

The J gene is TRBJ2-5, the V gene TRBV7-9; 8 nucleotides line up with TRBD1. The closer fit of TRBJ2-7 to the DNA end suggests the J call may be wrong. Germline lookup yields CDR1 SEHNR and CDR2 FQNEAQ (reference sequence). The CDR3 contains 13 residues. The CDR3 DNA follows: TGTGCCAGCAGCAGGACAGGGCCCTACGAGCAGTACTTC. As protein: CASSRTGPYEQYF.

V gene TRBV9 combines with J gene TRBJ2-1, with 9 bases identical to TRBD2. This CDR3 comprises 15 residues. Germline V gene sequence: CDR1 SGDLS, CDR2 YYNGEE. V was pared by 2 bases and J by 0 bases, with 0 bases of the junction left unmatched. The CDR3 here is CASSVSGGSYNEQFF. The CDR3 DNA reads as TGTGCCAGCAGCGTTAGCGGGGGCTCCTACAATGAGCAGTTCTTC. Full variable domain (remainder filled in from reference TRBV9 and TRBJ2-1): DSGVTQTPKHLITATGQRVTLRCSPRSGDLSVYWYQQSLDQGLQFLIQYYNGEERAKGNILERFSAQQFPDLHSELNLSSLELGDSALYFCASSVSGGSYNEQFFGPGTRLTVL.

CDR3 in amino acids: CASSVTGGEETQYF. CDR3 DNA: TGTGCCAGCAGCGTAACAGGGGGCGAAGAGACCCAGTACTTC. V and J are TRBV9 and TRBJ2-5; 9 positions agree with TRBD1. V dropped 1 base and J dropped 3; count of bases not matched to a gene: 1. The CDR3 sequence is 14 residues long. Germline assignment: CDR1 SGDLS and CDR2 YYNGEE.

The CDR3 loop reads CASSIGGSTEAFF. In DNA form, the CDR3 reads TGTGCCAGTAGTATCGGCGGAAGCACTGAAGCTTTCTTT. The rearrangement joins TRBV19 to TRBJ1-1; no definite D call. The germline V gene has CDR1 LNHDA and CDR2 SQIVND (reference sequence). The CDR3 loop spans 13 amino acids. V lost 3 bases to trimming and J lost 4 bases, with 9 bases between them.

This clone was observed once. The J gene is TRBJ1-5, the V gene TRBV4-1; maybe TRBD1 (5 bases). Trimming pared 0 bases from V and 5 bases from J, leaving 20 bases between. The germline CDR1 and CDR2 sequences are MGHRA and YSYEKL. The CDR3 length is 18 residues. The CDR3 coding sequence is TGCGCCAGCAGCCAAGATCCCGCGAGGACCCAGGGTTATCAGCCCCAGCATTTT. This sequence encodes CASSQDPARTQGYQPQHF.

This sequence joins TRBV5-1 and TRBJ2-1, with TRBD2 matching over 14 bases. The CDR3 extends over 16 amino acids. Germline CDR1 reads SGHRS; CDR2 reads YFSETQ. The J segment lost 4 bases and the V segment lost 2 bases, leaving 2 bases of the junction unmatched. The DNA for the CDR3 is TGCGCCAGCAGCTTCGGACTAGCGGGGGGTTACAATGAGCAGTTCTTC. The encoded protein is CASSFGLAGGYNEQFF.

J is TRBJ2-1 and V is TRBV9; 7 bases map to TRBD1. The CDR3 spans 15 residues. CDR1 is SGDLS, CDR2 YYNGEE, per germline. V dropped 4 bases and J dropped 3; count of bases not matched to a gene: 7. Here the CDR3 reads CASSSQTGNYNEQFF. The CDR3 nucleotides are TGTGCCAGCAGCTCACAGACAGGGAACTACAATGAGCAGTTCTTC.

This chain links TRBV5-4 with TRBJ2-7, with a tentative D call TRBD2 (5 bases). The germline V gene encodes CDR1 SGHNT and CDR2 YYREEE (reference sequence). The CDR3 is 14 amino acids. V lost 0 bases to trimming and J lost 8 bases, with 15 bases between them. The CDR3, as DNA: TGTGCCAGCAGCTTGGTCTCGGAACTAGACAAGCAGTACTTC. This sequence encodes CASSLVSELDKQYF.

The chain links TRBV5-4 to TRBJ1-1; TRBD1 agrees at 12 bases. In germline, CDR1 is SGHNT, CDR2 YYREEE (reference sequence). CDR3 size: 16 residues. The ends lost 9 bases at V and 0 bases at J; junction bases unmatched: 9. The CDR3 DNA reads TGTGCCATGATCCGGGACAGGGGGCTCATGAACACTGAAGCTTTCTTT. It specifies CAMIRDRGLMNTEAFF.

DNA of the CDR3: TGTGCCAGCTCACCGACAGTTAGCAATCAGCCCCAGCATTTT. Protein sequence: CASSPTVSNQPQHF. The J gene is TRBJ1-5, the V gene TRBV18; D may be TRBD1 (5 bases). This CDR3 has 14 amino acids. Trimming left V 3 bases short and J 0 bases short, with 6 bases between. The germline gives CDR1 KGHSH, CDR2 LQKENI.

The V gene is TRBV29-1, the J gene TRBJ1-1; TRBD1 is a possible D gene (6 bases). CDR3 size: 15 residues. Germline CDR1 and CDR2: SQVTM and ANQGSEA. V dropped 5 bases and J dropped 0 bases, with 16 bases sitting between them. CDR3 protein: CSVPKTGAMNTEAFF. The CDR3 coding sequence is TGCAGCGTTCCAAAGACAGGCGCAATGAACACTGAAGCTTTCTTT.

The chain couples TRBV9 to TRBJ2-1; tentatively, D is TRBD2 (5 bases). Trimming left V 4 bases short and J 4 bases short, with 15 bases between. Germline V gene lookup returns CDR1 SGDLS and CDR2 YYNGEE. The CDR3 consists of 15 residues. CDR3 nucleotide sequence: TGTGCCAGCAGCCCGGATTTGCGGGCGTACAATGAGCAGTTCTTC. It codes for CASSPDLRAYNEQFF.

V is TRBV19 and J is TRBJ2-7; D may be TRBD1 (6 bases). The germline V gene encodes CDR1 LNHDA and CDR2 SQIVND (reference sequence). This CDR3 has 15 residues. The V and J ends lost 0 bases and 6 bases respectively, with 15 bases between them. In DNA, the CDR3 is TGTGCCAGTAGTATAGATAAACAGGGAATGACCGAGCAGTACTTC. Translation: CASSIDKQGMTEQYF.

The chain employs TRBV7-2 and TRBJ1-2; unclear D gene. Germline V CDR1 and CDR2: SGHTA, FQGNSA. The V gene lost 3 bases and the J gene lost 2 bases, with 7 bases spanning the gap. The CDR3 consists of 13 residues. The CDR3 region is CASSFGMNYGYTF. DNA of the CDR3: TGTGCCAGCAGCTTCGGGATGAACTATGGCTACACCTTC.

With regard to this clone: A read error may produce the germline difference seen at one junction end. CDR3 in DNA: TGCTGCCTCAGGGGATATGGCTACACCTTC. It codes for CCLRGYGYTF. The V call is TRBV7-2, the J call TRBJ1-2; TRBD1 is a possible D gene (6 bases). Germline V lookup: CDR1 SGHTA, CDR2 FQGNSA. CDR3 length equals 10 residues.

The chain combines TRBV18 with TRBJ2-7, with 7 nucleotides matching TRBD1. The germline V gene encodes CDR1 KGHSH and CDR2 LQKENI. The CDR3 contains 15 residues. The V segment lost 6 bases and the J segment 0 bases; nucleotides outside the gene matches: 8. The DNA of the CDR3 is TGTGCCAGCTCTCTCCACAGGGGCTTCTCCTACGAGCAGTACTTC. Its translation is CASSLHRGFSYEQYF.

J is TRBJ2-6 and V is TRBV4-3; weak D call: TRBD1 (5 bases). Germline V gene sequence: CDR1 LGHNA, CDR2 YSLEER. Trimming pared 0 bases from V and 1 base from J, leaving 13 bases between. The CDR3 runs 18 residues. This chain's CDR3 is CASSQDPRDGSGANVLTF. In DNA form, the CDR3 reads TGCGCCAGCAGCCAAGATCCCAGGGATGGTTCTGGGGCCAACGTCCTGACTTTC.

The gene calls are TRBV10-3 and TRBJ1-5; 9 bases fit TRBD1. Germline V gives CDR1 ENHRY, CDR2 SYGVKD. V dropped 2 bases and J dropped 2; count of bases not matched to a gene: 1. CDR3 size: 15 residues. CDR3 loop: CAISERTGGNQPQHF. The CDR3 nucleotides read TGTGCCATCAGTGAGAGGACAGGGGGCAATCAGCCCCAGCATTTT.

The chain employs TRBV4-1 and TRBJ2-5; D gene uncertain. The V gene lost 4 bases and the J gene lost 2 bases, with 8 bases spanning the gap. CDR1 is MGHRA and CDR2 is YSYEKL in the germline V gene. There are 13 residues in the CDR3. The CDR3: CASSPQQQETQYF. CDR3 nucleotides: TGCGCCAGCAGCCCCCAACAGCAAGAGACCCAGTACTTC.

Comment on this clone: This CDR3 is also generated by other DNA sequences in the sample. The CDR3 DNA reads TGTGCCAGCAGTTACCCTCCGGGACAGGGCGCCTACGAGCAGTACTTC. Protein sequence: CASSYPPGQGAYEQYF. This chain connects TRBV6-6 to TRBJ2-7; 9 bases map to TRBD1. The V gene's germline CDR1 is MNHNY and CDR2 SVGAGI (reference sequence). CDR3 size: 16 residues. Germline trimming cut 2 bases from V and 2 bases from J; bases unmatched to any gene: 7.

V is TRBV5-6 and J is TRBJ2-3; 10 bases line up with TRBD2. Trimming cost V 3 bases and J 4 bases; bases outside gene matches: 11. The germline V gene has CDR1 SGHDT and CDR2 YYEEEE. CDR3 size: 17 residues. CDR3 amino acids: CASSWKLSGRAPDTQYF. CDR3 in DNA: TGTGCCAGCAGCTGGAAATTAAGCGGGAGGGCCCCAGATACGCAGTATTTT.

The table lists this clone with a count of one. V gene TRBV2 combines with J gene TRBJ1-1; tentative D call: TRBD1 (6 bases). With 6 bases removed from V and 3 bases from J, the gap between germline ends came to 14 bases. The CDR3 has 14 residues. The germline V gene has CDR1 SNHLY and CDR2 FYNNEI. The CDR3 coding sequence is TGTGCCAGCAGGATACAGGGACGCGACACTGAAGCTTTCTTT. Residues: CASRIQGRDTEAFF.

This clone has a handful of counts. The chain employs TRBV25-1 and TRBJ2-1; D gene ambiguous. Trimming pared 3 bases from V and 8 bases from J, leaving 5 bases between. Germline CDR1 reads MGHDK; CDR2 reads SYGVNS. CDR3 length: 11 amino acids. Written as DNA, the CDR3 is TGTGCCAGCAGTGAGTCAGATGAGCAGTTCTTC. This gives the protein CASSESDEQFF.

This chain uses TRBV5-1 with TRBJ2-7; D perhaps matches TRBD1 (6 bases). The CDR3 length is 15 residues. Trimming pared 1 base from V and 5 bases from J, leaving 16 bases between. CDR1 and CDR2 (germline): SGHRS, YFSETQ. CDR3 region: CASSLRDKLGDEQYF. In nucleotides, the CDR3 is TGCGCCAGCAGCTTGAGGGACAAACTTGGGGACGAGCAGTACTTC.

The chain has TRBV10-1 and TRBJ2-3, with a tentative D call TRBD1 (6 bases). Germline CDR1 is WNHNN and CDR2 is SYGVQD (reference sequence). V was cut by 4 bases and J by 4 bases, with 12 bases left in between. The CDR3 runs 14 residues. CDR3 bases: TGCGCCAGCAGTGCCCCGACAGGAGCAGATACGCAGTATTTT. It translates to CASSAPTGADTQYF.

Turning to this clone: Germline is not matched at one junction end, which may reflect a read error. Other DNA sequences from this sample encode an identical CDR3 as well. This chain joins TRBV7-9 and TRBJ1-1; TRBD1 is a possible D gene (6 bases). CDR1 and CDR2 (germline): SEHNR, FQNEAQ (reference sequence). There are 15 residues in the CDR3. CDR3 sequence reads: CSSSLLGQMNTEAFF. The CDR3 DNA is TGTTCCAGCAGCTTACTAGGACAGATGAACACTGAAGCTTTCTTT.

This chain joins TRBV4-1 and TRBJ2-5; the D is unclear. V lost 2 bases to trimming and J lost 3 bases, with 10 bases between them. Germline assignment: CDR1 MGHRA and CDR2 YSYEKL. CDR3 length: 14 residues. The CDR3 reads CASSQRLQKETQYF. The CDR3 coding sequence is TGCGCCAGCAGCCAAAGACTTCAAAAAGAGACCCAGTACTTC.

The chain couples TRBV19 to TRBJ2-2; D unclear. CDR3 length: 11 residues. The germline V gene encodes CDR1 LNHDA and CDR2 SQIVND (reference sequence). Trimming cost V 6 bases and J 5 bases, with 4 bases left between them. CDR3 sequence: CASSETGELFF. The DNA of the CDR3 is TGTGCCAGTAGCGAGACCGGGGAGCTGTTTTTT.